This T cell receptor (beta chain) comes out of a study of identical twins. Findings and caveats of the study: Model-predicted out-of-frame TCR alpha sharing fell below observed values in monozygotic twins. Not following the same donors, the study drew its conclusions from cross-sectional statistical analysis. The authors noted that invariant MAIT and iNKT cells could partly confound zero-insertion analyses.

V lost 3 bases and J 2 bases, leaving 12 bases between the germline ends. The CDR3 totals 14 residues. Per germline, CDR1 SGHRS and CDR2 YFSETQ. Every donor was a healthy Caucasian. With respect to this clonotype: What it binds is unknown.

TCRdb ran MiXCR on the 5' RACE reads and lists one entry per CDR3 protein. The table has some 570,000 distinct CDR3 sequences, under 25% seen once; the top ten hold about 0.48%. The sample was also linked to a second study, of yellow fever vaccine responses in identical twins.

V and J are TRBV5-1 and TRBJ2-7; D is possibly TRBD2 (6 bases). This clonotype was sampled from a woman in her late teens or twenties in good health. The sample taken for sequencing was CD4+ T cells sorted from blood. The CDR3 coding sequence is TGCGCCAGCAGCTCGGGAGCGGCCACCTACGAGCAGTACTTC. Its translation: CASSSGAATYEQYF.